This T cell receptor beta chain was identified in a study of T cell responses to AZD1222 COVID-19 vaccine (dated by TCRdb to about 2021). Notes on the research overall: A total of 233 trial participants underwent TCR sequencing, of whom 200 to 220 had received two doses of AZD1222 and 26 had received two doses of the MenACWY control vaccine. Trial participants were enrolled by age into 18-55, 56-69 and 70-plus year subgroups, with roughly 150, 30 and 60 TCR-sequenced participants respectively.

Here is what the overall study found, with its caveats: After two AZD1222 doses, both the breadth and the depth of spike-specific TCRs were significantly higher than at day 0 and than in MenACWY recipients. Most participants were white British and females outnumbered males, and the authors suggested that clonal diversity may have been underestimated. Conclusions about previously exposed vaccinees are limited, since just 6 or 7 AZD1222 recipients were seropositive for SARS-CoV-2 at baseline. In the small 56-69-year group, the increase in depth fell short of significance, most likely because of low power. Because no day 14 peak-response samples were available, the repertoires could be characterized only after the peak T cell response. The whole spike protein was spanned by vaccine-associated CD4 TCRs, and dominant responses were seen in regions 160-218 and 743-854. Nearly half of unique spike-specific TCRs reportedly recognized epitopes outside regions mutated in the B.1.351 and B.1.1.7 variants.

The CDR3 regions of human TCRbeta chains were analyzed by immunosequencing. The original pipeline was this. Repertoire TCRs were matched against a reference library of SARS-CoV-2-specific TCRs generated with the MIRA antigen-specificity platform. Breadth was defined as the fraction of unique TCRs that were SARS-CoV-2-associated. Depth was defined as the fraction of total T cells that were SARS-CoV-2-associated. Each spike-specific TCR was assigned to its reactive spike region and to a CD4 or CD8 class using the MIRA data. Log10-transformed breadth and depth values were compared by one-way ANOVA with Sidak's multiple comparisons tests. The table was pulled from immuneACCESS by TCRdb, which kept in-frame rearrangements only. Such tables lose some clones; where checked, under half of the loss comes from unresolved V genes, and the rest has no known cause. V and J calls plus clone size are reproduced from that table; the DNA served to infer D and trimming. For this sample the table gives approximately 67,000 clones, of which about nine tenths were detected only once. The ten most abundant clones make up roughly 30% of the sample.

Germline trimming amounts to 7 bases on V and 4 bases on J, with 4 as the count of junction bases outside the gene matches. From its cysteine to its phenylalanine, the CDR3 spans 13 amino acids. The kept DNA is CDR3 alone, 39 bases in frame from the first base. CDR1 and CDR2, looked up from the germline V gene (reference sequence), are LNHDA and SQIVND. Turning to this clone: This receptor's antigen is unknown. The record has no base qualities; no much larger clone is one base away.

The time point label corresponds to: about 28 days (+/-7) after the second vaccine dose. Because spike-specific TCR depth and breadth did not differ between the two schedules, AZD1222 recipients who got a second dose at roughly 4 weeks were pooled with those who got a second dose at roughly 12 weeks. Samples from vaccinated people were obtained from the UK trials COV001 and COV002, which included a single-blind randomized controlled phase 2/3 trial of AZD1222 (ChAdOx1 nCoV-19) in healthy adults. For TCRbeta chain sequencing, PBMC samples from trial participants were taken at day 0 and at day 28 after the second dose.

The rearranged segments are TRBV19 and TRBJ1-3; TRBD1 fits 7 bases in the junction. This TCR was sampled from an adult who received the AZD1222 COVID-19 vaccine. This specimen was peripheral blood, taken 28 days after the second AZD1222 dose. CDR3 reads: CASTSDRGNTIYF. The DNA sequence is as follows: TGTGCCAGTACCTCGGACAGGGGAAACACCATATATTTT.